This TCR beta chain stems from a study of regulatory T cells in long-lasting Graves disease. Background on the study: Patients with persistent Graves' disease had over 5 years of antithyroid drugs and persistent TSH receptor antibodies.

There are 16 residues in the CDR3. With 7 bases removed from V and 2 bases from J, the gap between germline ends came to 17 bases. Germline V lookup: CDR1 MNHEY, CDR2 SVGEGT. General observations from the study: Accuracy could have been hurt by small sample size.

Documented time point: persistent/refractory GD, antithyroid drugs over 5 years with positive TRAb. PBMCs were the source of the RNA used for TCR sequencing. This clonotype was found a few times. The antigen remains undetermined. Libraries of TCR beta came from iRepertoire HTBI primers plus Arm-PCR of CDR3 regions. TCRdb reprocessed the multiplex PCR reads with MiXCR, giving one entry per CDR3 protein. The top ten hold around 13% of the sample, which has a few hundred thousand distinct CDR3 sequences, less than 25% seen once. This receptor was identified in a female donor with Graves disease. The rearrangement uses TRBV6-2 or TRBV6-3 and TRBJ2-2, with D perhaps TRBD2 (6 bases). Sample: peripheral blood mononuclear cells (PBMCs), taken when the disease was refractory, from a patient treated with antithyroid drugs. The CDR3 region is CASTERREDNTGELFF. In DNA form, the CDR3 reads TGTGCCAGCACAGAACGCAGGGAGGATAACACCGGGGAGCTGTTTTTT.